The clone carrying this TCR beta chain showed up just a few times. Its antigen is undetermined. These data are taken from a study of beta chain features in type 1 diabetes. Study conclusions and caveats: HLA effects on TCRB rearrangement stayed unresolved here. The study found fewer insertions and more deletions at VDJ junctions in type 1 diabetes patients.

Expressed TCRB transcripts were sequenced because the isolated RNA had all been reverse transcribed beforehand. Libraries were prepared by immunoSEQ multiplex PCR; TCRdb keeps only in-frame clonotypes and omits some of them. The sample contains 900,000 or so clones, 15% to 20% of which appear only once. The V end was cut by 0 bases, the J end by 2 bases, with 12 bases between. The germline gives CDR1 SEHNR, CDR2 FQNEAQ (reference sequence). There are 16 residues in the CDR3. Input material: naive CD4+ T cells from blood. This sequence joins TRBV7-9 and TRBJ2-3; a weak D match, TRBD2 (6 bases). The receptor comes from a woman aged 18-29 years in good health. The CDR3 coding sequence is TGTGCCAGCAGCTTAGCCCGGCAGGACTACACAGATACGCAGTATTTT. Translating gives CASSLARQDYTDTQYF. Using reference TRBV7-9 and TRBJ2-3 for the parts outside the CDR3, the full variable domain is DTGVSQNPRHKITKRGQNVTFRCDPISEHNRLYWYRQTLGQGPEFLTYFQNEAQLEKSRLLSDRFSAERPKGSFSTLEIQRTEQGDSAMYLCASSLARQDYTDTQYFGPGTRLTVL.